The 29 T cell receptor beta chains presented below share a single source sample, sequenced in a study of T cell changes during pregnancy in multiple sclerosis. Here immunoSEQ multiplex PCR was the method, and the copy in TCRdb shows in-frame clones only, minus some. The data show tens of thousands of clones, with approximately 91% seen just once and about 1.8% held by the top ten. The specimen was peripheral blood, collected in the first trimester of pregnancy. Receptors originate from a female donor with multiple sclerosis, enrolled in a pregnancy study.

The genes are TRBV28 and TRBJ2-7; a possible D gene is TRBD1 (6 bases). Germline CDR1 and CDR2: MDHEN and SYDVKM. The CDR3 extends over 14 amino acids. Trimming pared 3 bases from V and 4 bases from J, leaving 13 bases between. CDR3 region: CASSLSDSGYEQYF. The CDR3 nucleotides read TGTGCCAGCAGTTTGTCGGACAGTGGGTACGAGCAGTACTTC. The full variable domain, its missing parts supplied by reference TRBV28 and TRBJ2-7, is DVKVTQSSRYLVKRTGEKVFLECVQDMDHENMFWYRQDPGLGLRLIYFSYDVKMKEKGDIPEGYSVSREKKERFSLILESASTNQTSMYLCASSLSDSGYEQYFGPGTRLTVT.

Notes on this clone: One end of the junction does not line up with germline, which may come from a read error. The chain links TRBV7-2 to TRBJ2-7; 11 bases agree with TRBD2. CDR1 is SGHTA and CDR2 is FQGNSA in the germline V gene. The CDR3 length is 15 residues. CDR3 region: CASSLAGGPSYEQYF. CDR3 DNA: TGTGCCAGCAGCCTAGCGGGAGGACCATCCTACGAGCAGTACTTC.

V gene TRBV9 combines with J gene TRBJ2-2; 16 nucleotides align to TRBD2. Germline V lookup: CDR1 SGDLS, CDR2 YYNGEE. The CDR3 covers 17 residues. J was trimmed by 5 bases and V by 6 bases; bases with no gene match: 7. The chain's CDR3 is CASKKGLAGGRTGELFF. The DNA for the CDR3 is TGTGCCAGCAAGAAGGGACTAGCGGGAGGGCGAACCGGGGAGCTGTTTTTT.

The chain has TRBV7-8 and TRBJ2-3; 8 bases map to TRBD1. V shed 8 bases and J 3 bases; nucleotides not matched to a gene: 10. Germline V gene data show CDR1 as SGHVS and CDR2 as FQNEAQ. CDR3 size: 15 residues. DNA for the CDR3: TGTGCCAGCCGATTAGGCAGACAGGGGACAGATACGCAGTATTTT. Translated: CASRLGRQGTDTQYF.

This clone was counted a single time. The CDR3 DNA reads as TGTGCCAGCAGCGTACGGTTGCTAGCGGGCTACAATGAGCAGTTCTTC. Translation: CASSVRLLAGYNEQFF. This chain joins TRBV9 and TRBJ2-1; 8 nucleotides align to TRBD2. Germline CDR1 reads SGDLS; CDR2 reads YYNGEE. Trimming at V came to 1 base and at J to 3 bases, leaving 6 bases not matched to a gene. The CDR3 has 16 amino acids.

CDR3 loop: CAISESRGPGSGANVLTF. As DNA, the CDR3 is TGTGCCATCAGTGAGTCGAGAGGGCCCGGATCTGGGGCCAACGTCCTGACTTTC. The chain combines TRBV10-3 with TRBJ2-6; tentatively, D is TRBD2 (5 bases). CDR3 length equals 18 residues. Germline CDR1 and CDR2: ENHRY and SYGVKD. Trimming removed 0 bases at V and 1 base at J, with 13 bases between.

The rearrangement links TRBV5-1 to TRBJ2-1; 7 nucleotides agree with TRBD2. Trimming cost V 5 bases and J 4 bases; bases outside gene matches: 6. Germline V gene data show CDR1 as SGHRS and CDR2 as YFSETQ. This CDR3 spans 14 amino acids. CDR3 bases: TGCGCCAGCAGGCGGGAGATTGCGTACAATGAGCAGTTCTTC. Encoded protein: CASRREIAYNEQFF.

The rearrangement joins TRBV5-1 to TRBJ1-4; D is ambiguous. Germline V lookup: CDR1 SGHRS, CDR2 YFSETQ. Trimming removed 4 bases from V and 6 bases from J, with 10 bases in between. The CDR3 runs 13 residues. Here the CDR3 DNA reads TGCGCCAGCAGCCGAGAGATAGATGAAAAACTGTTTTTT. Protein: CASSREIDEKLFF.

The CDR3 is CASSQGGGPQETQYF. CDR3 sequence (DNA): TGCGCCAGCAGCCAAGGTGGGGGCCCCCAAGAGACCCAGTACTTC. J is TRBJ2-5 and V is TRBV4-3, with D tentatively TRBD1 (6 bases). The germline CDR1 and CDR2 sequences are LGHNA and YSLEER. This CDR3 has 15 amino acids. V was pared by 1 base and J by 1 base, with 10 bases between.

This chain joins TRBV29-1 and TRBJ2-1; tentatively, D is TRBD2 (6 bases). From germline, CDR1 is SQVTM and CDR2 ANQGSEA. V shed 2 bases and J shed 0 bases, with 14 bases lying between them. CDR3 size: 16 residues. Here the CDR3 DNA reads TGCAGCGTTGAAAGTCGGGGGTCAAGCTCCTACAATGAGCAGTTCTTC. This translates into CSVESRGSSSYNEQFF.

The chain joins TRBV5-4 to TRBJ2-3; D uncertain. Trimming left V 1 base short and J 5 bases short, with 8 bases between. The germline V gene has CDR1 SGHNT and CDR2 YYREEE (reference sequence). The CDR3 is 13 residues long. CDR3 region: CASSLPSGDTQYF. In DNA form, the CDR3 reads TGTGCCAGCAGCTTGCCGTCGGGAGATACGCAGTATTTT.

The CDR3 DNA sequence: TGTGCCAGCAGTGCGAGCGGGAGGGGTTGGGGCGAGCAGTACTTC. This codes for CASSASGRGWGEQYF. The gene calls are TRBV6-1 and TRBJ2-7, with 10 bases identical to TRBD2. The CDR3 has 15 residues. In germline, CDR1 is MNHNS, CDR2 SASEGT. V dropped 4 bases and J dropped 6; count of bases not matched to a gene: 9.

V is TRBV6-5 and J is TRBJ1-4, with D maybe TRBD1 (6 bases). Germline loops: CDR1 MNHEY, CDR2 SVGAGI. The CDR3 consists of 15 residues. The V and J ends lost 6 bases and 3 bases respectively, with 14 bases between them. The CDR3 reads CASRFTGLANEKLFF. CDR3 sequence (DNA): TGTGCCAGCAGGTTCACAGGGTTAGCTAATGAAAAACTGTTTTTT.

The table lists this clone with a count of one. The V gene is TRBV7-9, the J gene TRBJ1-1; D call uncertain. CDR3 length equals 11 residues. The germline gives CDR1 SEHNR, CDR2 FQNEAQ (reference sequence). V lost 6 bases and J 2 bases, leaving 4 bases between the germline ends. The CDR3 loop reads CASRSNTEAFF. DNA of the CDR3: TGTGCCAGCAGGTCTAACACTGAAGCTTTCTTT. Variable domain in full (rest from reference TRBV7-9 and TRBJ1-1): DTGVSQNPRHKITKRGQNVTFRCDPISEHNRLYWYRQTLGQGPEFLTYFQNEAQLEKSRLLSDRFSAERPKGSFSTLEIQRTEQGDSAMYLCASRSNTEAFFGQGTRLTVV.

The CDR3 protein is CASSLDSYYEQYF. The CDR3 nucleotides are TGTGCCAGCAGCTTAGACTCGTACTACGAGCAGTACTTC. The gene calls are TRBV11-2 and TRBJ2-7; D is uncertain. CDR1 and CDR2 from the germline V gene are SGHAT and FQNNGV. Trimming shortened V by 0 bases and J by 3 bases, and 6 bases separated the two germline ends. This CDR3 comprises 13 residues.

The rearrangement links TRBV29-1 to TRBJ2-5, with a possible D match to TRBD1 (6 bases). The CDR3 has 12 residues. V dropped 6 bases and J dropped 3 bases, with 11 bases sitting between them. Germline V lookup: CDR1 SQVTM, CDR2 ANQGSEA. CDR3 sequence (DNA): TGCAGCGTCATTTACAGGGAAGAGACCCAGTACTTC. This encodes CSVIYREETQYF.

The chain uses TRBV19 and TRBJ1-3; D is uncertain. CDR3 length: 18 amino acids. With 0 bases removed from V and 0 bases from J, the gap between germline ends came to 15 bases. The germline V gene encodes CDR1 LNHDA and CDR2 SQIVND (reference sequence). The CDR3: CASSIDLGRAISGNTIYF. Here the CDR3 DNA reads TGTGCCAGTAGTATAGATCTTGGAAGAGCGATCTCTGGAAACACCATATATTTT.

This CDR3 is CASSLVSSGRALGYEQYF. In DNA form, the CDR3 reads TGCGCCAGCAGCTTGGTATCTAGCGGGAGGGCCTTAGGGTACGAGCAGTACTTC. The chain is built from TRBV5-1 and TRBJ2-7, with TRBD2 matching over 12 bases. CDR1 and CDR2 (germline): SGHRS, YFSETQ. The CDR3 is made up of 18 amino acids. V lost 0 bases and J lost 4; bases outside the gene matches: 11.

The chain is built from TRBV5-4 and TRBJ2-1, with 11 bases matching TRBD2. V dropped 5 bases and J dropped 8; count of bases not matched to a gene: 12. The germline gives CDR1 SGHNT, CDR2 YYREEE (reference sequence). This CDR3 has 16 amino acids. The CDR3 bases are TGTGCCAGCAGGAGAGTTAGCGGGAGGGCCGGCGATGAGCAGTTCTTC. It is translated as CASRRVSGRAGDEQFF. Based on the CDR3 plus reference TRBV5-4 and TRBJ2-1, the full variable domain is ETGVTQSPTHLIKTRGQQVTLRCSSQSGHNTVSWYQQALGQGPQFIFQYYREEENGRGNFPPRFSGLQFPNYSSELNVNALELDDSALYLCASRRVSGRAGDEQFFGPGTRLTVL.

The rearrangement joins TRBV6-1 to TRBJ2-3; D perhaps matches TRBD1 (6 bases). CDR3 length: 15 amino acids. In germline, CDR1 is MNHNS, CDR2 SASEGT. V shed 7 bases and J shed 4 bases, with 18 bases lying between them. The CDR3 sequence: CASKTGTMNADTQYF. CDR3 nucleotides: TGTGCCAGCAAAACAGGGACGATGAATGCAGATACGCAGTATTTT.

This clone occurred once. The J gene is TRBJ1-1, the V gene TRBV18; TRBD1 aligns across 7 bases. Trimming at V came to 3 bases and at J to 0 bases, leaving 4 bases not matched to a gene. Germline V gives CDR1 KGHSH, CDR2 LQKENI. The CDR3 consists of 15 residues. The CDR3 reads CASSPGQSMNTEAFF. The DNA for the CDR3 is TGTGCCAGCTCACCGGGACAGTCTATGAACACTGAAGCTTTCTTT. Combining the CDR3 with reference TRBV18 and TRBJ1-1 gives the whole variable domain NAGVMQNPRHLVRRRGQEARLRCSPMKGHSHVYWYRQLPEEGLKFMVYLQKENIIDESGMPKERFSAEFPKEGPSILRIQQVVRGDSAAYFCASSPGQSMNTEAFFGQGTRLTVV.

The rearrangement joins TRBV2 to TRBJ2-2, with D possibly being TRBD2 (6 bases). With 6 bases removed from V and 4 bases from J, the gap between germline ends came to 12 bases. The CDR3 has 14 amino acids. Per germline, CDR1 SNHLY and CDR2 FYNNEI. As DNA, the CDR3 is TGTGCCAGCAGGGTAGCGGAGATCACCGGGGAGCTGTTTTTT. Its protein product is CASRVAEITGELFF.

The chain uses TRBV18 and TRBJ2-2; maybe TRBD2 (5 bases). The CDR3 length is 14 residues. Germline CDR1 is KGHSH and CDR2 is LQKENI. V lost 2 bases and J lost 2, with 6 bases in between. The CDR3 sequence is CASSPAGNTGELFF. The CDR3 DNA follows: TGTGCCAGCTCACCAGCGGGTAACACCGGGGAGCTGTTTTTT.

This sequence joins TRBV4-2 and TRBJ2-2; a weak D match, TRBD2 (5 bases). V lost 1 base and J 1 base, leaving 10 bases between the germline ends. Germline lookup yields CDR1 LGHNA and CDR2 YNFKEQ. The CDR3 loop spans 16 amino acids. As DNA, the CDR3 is TGTGCCAGCAGCCAAGGGTCGGGGAAGAACACCGGGGAGCTGTTTTTT. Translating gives CASSQGSGKNTGELFF.

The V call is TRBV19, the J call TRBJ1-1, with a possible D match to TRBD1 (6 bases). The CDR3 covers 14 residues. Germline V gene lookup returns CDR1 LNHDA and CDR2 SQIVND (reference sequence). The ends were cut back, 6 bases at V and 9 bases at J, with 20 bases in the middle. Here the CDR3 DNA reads TGTGCCAGTAGCCAAGGGACATATCGGGGTCAAGCTTTCTTT. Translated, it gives CASSQGTYRGQAFF.

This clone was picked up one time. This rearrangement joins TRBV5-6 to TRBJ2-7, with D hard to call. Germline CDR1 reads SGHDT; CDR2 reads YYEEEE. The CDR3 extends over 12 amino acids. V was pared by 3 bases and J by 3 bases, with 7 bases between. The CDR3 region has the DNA TGTGCCAGCAGCTCGGTTAACTACGAGCAGTACTTC. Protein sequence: CASSSVNYEQYF. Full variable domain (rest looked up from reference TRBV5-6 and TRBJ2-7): DAGVTQSPTHLIKTRGQQVTLRCSPKSGHDTVSWYQQALGQGPQFIFQYYEEEERQRGNFPDRFSGHQFPNYSSELNVNALLLGDSALYLCASSSVNYEQYFGPGTRLTVT.

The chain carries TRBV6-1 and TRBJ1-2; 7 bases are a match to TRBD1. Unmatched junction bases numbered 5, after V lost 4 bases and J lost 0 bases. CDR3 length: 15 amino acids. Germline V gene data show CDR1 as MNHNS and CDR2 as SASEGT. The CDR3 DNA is TGTGCCAGCAGTGGGGGGGACAGATCTAACTATGGCTACACCTTC. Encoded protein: CASSGGDRSNYGYTF.

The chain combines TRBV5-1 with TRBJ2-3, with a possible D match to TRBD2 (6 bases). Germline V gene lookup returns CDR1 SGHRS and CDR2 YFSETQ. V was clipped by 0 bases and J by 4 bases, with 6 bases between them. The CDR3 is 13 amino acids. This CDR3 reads CASSLERADTQYF. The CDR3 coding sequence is TGCGCCAGCAGCTTGGAGCGGGCAGATACGCAGTATTTT. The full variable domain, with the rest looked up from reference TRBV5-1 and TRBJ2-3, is KAGVTQTPRYLIKTRGQQVTLSCSPISGHRSVSWYQQTPGQGLQFLFEYFSETQRNKGNFPGRFSGRQFSNSRSEMNVSTLELGDSALYLCASSLERADTQYFGPGTRLTVL.

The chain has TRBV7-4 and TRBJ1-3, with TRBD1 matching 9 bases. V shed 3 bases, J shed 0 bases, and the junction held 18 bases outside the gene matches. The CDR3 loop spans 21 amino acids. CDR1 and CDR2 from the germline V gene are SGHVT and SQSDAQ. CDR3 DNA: TGTGCCAGCAGCTTTTTCGTCTCAAGGGCGGGGACAGGGCACTCTGGAAACACCATATATTTT. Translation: CASSFFVSRAGTGHSGNTIYF. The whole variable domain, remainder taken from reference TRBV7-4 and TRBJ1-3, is GAGVSQSPRYKVAKRGRDVALRCDSISGHVTLYWYRQTLGQGSEVLTYSQSDAQRDKSGRPSGRFSAERPERSVSTLKIQRTEQGDSAVYLCASSFFVSRAGTGHSGNTIYFGEGSWLTVV.